These 32 T cell receptor beta chains originate from one sample sequenced in a study of blood T cell repertoires in COVID-19. Sequenced by immunoSEQ multiplex PCR; TCRdb stores in-frame clones only, minus some. The data show around 86,000 clones, 83% seen once. The sample consisted of peripheral blood. All receptors derive from a woman older than 75 with acute or convalescent COVID-19.

The V call is TRBV4-2, the J call TRBJ2-2; 7 nucleotides line up with TRBD2. Germline-derived CDR1 and CDR2 are LGHNA and YNFKEQ. The CDR3 runs 17 residues. Losses at the gene ends were 4 bases for V and 5 bases for J; bases not matched to a gene: 13. Written as DNA, the CDR3 is TGTGCCAGCAGCCTCGCGGGGGACGGGTGGGAAACCGGGGAGCTGTTTTTT. Translating it yields CASSLAGDGWETGELFF.

V is TRBV2 and J is TRBJ2-1; TRBD2 matches at 12 bases. The ends lost 5 bases at V and 6 bases at J; junction bases unmatched: 5. The CDR3 sequence is 15 residues long. Germline V gene lookup returns CDR1 SNHLY and CDR2 FYNNEI. CDR3 residues: CASSLAGGPGNEQFF. The CDR3 DNA reads as TGTGCCAGCAGTCTAGCGGGAGGGCCGGGCAATGAGCAGTTCTTC.

The chain carries TRBV19 and TRBJ2-1; 13 nucleotides match TRBD2. Germline V lookup: CDR1 LNHDA, CDR2 SQIVND (reference sequence). Losses at the gene ends were 5 bases for V and 7 bases for J; bases not matched to a gene: 5. This CDR3 spans 15 amino acids. The CDR3 bases are TGTGCCAGTAGTCCCGGACTAGCGGGAGAGAATGAGCAGTTCTTC. It is translated as CASSPGLAGENEQFF. Based on the CDR3 plus reference TRBV19 and TRBJ2-1, the full variable domain is DGGITQSPKYLFRKEGQNVTLSCEQNLNHDAMYWYRQDPGQGLRLIYYSQIVNDFQKGDIAEGYSVSREKKESFPLTVTSAQKNPTAFYLCASSPGLAGENEQFFGPGTRLTVL.

The V call is TRBV24-1, the J call TRBJ1-1; TRBD1 aligns across 10 bases. The CDR3 loop spans 19 amino acids. After removal of 1 base from V and 1 base from J, the junction contained 11 bases not matched to a gene. CDR1 KGHDR and CDR2 SFDVKD come from the germline V gene. CDR3 sequence: CATSDLLPGQGRGNTEAFF. DNA of the CDR3: TGTGCCACCAGTGATTTATTACCGGGACAGGGGAGAGGGAACACTGAAGCTTTCTTT.

The count of this clone is one. This chain joins TRBV20-1 and TRBJ1-2; possibly TRBD1 for D (5 bases). Germline V gives CDR1 DFQATT, CDR2 SNEGSKA (reference sequence). The CDR3 consists of 11 residues. The CDR3 sequence: CRDSKNYGYTF. Here the CDR3 DNA reads TGCAGAGACAGCAAGAATTATGGCTACACCTTC.

This rearrangement joins TRBV28 to TRBJ2-5; the D gene is possibly TRBD2 (7 bases). The V end was cut by 7 bases, the J end by 5 bases, with 20 bases between. CDR1 is MDHEN, CDR2 SYDVKM, per germline. This CDR3 contains 15 residues. The CDR3 DNA reads TGTGCCAGCATCACCCCTAGGGGGGGGAGCGAGACCCAGTACTTC. Its protein is CASITPRGGSETQYF.

This chain uses TRBV7-8 with TRBJ1-2; 8 bases agree with TRBD1. Germline V CDR1 and CDR2: SGHVS, FQNEAQ. J gave up 3 bases and V 5 bases, and 5 bases lay outside the gene matches. The CDR3 is made up of 14 amino acids. The CDR3 loop reads CASSLRQGYYGYTF. CDR3 nucleotides: TGTGCCAGCAGCCTCAGACAGGGGTACTATGGCTACACCTTC.

This clone is a singleton in its sample. CDR3 sequence: CSGGRPSYNEQFF. CDR3 nucleotides: TGCAGCGGGGGGAGGCCCTCCTACAATGAGCAGTTCTTC. The V and J genes are TRBV29-1 and TRBJ2-1; D is possibly TRBD2 (6 bases). The CDR3 is 13 amino acids. From germline, CDR1 is SQVTM and CDR2 ANQGSEA. Deletions cut 7 bases from V and 0 bases from J, with 10 bases between.

CDR3 residues: CASSILAGGRYEQYF. The CDR3 DNA is TGTGCCAGCAGCATACTAGCGGGAGGAAGGTACGAGCAGTACTTC. This chain joins TRBV11-2 and TRBJ2-7, with TRBD2 matching 12 bases. This CDR3 region has 15 residues. The J segment lost 4 bases and the V segment lost 5 bases, leaving 6 bases of the junction unmatched. CDR1 and CDR2 (germline): SGHAT, FQNNGV. Based on the CDR3 plus reference TRBV11-2 and TRBJ2-7, the full variable domain is EAGVAQSPRYKIIEKRQSVAFWCNPISGHATLYWYQQILGQGPKLLIQFQNNGVVDDSQLPKDRFSAERLKGVDSTLKIQPAKLEDSAVYLCASSILAGGRYEQYFGPGTRLTVT.

This rearrangement joins TRBV19 to TRBJ1-1; 8 nucleotides line up with TRBD1. After removal of 5 bases from V and 4 bases from J, the junction contained 3 bases not matched to a gene. This CDR3 region has 13 residues. Germline V gene data show CDR1 as LNHDA and CDR2 as SQIVND (reference sequence). The CDR3 bases are TGTGCCAGTAGTTCAGACAGGGGCACTGAAGCTTTCTTT. This codes for CASSSDRGTEAFF. Drawing the rest from reference TRBV19 and TRBJ1-1, the complete variable domain is DGGITQSPKYLFRKEGQNVTLSCEQNLNHDAMYWYRQDPGQGLRLIYYSQIVNDFQKGDIAEGYSVSREKKESFPLTVTSAQKNPTAFYLCASSSDRGTEAFFGQGTRLTVV.

The chain links TRBV10-3 to TRBJ1-1; 7 positions match TRBD1. The CDR3 is made up of 13 amino acids. CDR1 is ENHRY and CDR2 is SYGVKD in the germline V gene. The V gene end was trimmed by 10 bases and the J gene end by 1 base; junction bases not matched to a gene: 6. CDR3 sequence (DNA): TGTGCCACATCACAGGGGACGAACACTGAAGCTTTCTTT. Translating gives CATSQGTNTEAFF.

This chain joins TRBV4-1 and TRBJ1-2; D ambiguous. The CDR3 sequence is 15 residues long. Trimming shortened V by 2 bases and J by 3 bases, and 13 bases separated the two germline ends. The V gene's germline CDR1 is MGHRA and CDR2 YSYEKL. The CDR3 sequence: CASSQSGDWDYGYTF. The CDR3 DNA reads TGCGCCAGCAGCCAAAGCGGGGATTGGGACTATGGCTACACCTTC.

The chain is built from TRBV19 and TRBJ2-1; 10 nucleotides align to TRBD1. The CDR3 extends over 15 amino acids. CDR1 and CDR2 (germline): LNHDA, SQIVND (reference sequence). After removal of 5 bases from V and 6 bases from J, the junction contained 7 bases not matched to a gene. For the CDR3, the DNA is TGTGCCAGTAGTCAAGCGGGACAGGGGAGCAATGAGCAGTTCTTC. It specifies CASSQAGQGSNEQFF.

The chain employs TRBV6-5 and TRBJ2-7; 7 bases line up with TRBD2. The CDR3 is 13 residues long. CDR1 is MNHEY and CDR2 is SVGAGI in the germline V gene. Trimming took 6 bases from V and 3 from J; bases not matched to a gene: 5. The CDR3 sequence is CASRVGEGYEQYF. The CDR3 nucleotides read TGTGCCAGCAGGGTTGGGGAGGGCTACGAGCAGTACTTC.

V usage is TRBV18 and J usage is TRBJ2-1; 7 bases are a match to TRBD1. J was trimmed by 9 bases and V by 2 bases; bases with no gene match: 1. This CDR3 contains 12 residues. Germline-derived CDR1 and CDR2 are KGHSH and LQKENI. The CDR3, as DNA: TGTGCCAGCTCACCAACAGGGGTTGAGCAGTTCTTC. Residues: CASSPTGVEQFF.

CDR3 loop: CASSIPSGGFSGNTIYF. CDR3 nucleotide sequence: TGTGCCAGTAGTATCCCTAGTGGAGGGTTCTCTGGAAACACCATATATTTT. The genes are TRBV19 and TRBJ1-3; D is ambiguous. The length of the CDR3 is 17 residues. V dropped 3 bases and J dropped 0 bases, with 15 bases sitting between them. Germline V gene lookup returns CDR1 LNHDA and CDR2 SQIVND (reference sequence).

This chain connects TRBV4-2 to TRBJ2-3; D remains ambiguous. The length of the CDR3 is 15 residues. Germline values: CDR1 LGHNA, CDR2 YNFKEQ. Trimming pared 3 bases from V and 1 base from J, leaving 11 bases between. The CDR3 reads CASSQTTWGTDTQYF. Here the CDR3 DNA reads TGTGCCAGCAGCCAGACGACTTGGGGCACAGATACGCAGTATTTT.

The rearrangement links TRBV7-9 to TRBJ2-1; D is possibly TRBD2 (5 bases). Germline loops: CDR1 SEHNR, CDR2 FQNEAQ (reference sequence). This CDR3 region has 13 residues. The V gene lost 2 bases and the J gene lost 9 bases, with 11 bases spanning the gap. In nucleotides, the CDR3 is TGTGCCAGCAGCTTACCCGGGGTACGTGAGCAGTTCTTC. Amino acids: CASSLPGVREQFF. Using reference TRBV7-9 and TRBJ2-1 for the parts outside the CDR3, the full variable domain is DTGVSQNPRHKITKRGQNVTFRCDPISEHNRLYWYRQTLGQGPEFLTYFQNEAQLEKSRLLSDRFSAERPKGSFSTLEIQRTEQGDSAMYLCASSLPGVREQFFGPGTRLTVL.

This chain links TRBV18 with TRBJ2-1; 7 nucleotides line up with TRBD2. Per the germline V gene, CDR1 is KGHSH and CDR2 is LQKENI. CDR3 length: 17 residues. V gave up 3 bases and J gave up 0 bases; unmatched junction bases: 8. The CDR3 spells CASSPGGRGSSYNEQFF. The CDR3 bases are TGTGCCAGCTCACCGGGAGGGCGGGGCAGCTCCTACAATGAGCAGTTCTTC. Combining the CDR3 with reference TRBV18 and TRBJ2-1 gives the whole variable domain NAGVMQNPRHLVRRRGQEARLRCSPMKGHSHVYWYRQLPEEGLKFMVYLQKENIIDESGMPKERFSAEFPKEGPSILRIQQVVRGDSAAYFCASSPGGRGSSYNEQFFGPGTRLTVL.

V usage is TRBV10-3 and J usage is TRBJ2-7; D gene unclear. Trimming pared 3 bases from V and 4 bases from J, leaving 4 bases between. Germline values: CDR1 ENHRY, CDR2 SYGVKD. This CDR3 region has 11 residues. The CDR3 is CAISDLYEQYF. CDR3 bases: TGTGCCATCAGTGATTTATACGAGCAGTACTTC.

The chain carries TRBV19 and TRBJ2-1; 7 nucleotides agree with TRBD1. Germline CDR1 and CDR2: LNHDA and SQIVND (reference sequence). The J segment lost 6 bases and the V segment lost 5 bases, leaving 10 bases of the junction unmatched. The CDR3 loop spans 15 amino acids. The DNA for the CDR3 is TGTGCCAGTAGTCCCAGACAGGGATTCCCCAATGAGCAGTTCTTC. It yields the protein CASSPRQGFPNEQFF.

The J gene is TRBJ2-3, the V gene TRBV29-1; 11 nucleotides agree with TRBD2. V shed 5 bases and J 1 base; nucleotides not matched to a gene: 5. The CDR3 is 15 amino acids. Looked up from germline, CDR1 is SQVTM and CDR2 is ANQGSEA. DNA for the CDR3: TGCAGCGTTTCCGGGACTAGCGGCCGCACAGATACGCAGTATTTT. Its translation: CSVSGTSGRTDTQYF.

This sequence joins TRBV7-3 and TRBJ2-1, with TRBD1 matching over 7 bases. The V and J ends lost 5 bases and 4 bases, in that order; junction bases with no gene match: 11. The germline CDR1 and CDR2 sequences are SGHTA and FQGTGA. There are 16 residues in the CDR3. CDR3 coding DNA: TGTGCCAGCAGCCCGTCCGGACAGGTGAGATACAATGAGCAGTTCTTC. Its translation is CASSPSGQVRYNEQFF.

The chain carries TRBV6-2 or TRBV6-3 and TRBJ2-3; 7 nucleotides agree with TRBD2. V lost 2 bases and J lost 4; bases outside the gene matches: 3. Germline CDR1 and CDR2: MNHEY and SVGEGT. The CDR3 loop spans 14 amino acids. For the CDR3, the DNA is TGTGCCAGCAGTTACGGCGGGAGTGCAGATACGCAGTATTTT. Protein sequence: CASSYGGSADTQYF.

This clone was seen a few times. This chain uses TRBV3-1 (or the pseudogene TRBV3-2) with TRBJ2-1, with 11 positions matching TRBD2. Looked up from germline, CDR1 is LGHDT and CDR2 is YNNKEL (reference sequence). The CDR3 has 18 residues. Unmatched junction bases numbered 9, after V lost 4 bases and J lost 1 base. CDR3 bases: TGTGCCAGCAGCCTTGCTGTTCGGACTAGCGGGTCCTACAATGAGCAGTTCTTC. Translating it yields CASSLAVRTSGSYNEQFF.

The rearrangement joins TRBV10-3 to TRBJ2-3; 8 bases agree with TRBD1. The CDR3 spans 13 residues. V gave up 2 bases and J gave up 7 bases; unmatched junction bases: 2. CDR1 ENHRY and CDR2 SYGVKD come from the germline V gene. The CDR3 protein is CAISEGQGHTQYF. The CDR3 DNA sequence: TGTGCCATCAGTGAGGGACAGGGACATACGCAGTATTTT.

This clone was picked up a small number of times. The rearrangement uses TRBV24-1 and TRBJ2-1; D uncertain. Germline V CDR1 and CDR2: KGHDR, SFDVKD. The CDR3 is 11 residues long. V was shortened by 3 bases and J by 8 bases, with 4 bases between the two germline ends. CDR3 coding DNA: TGTGCCACCAGTGATGGAGATGAGCAGTTCTTC. Encoded protein: CATSDGDEQFF.

V usage is TRBV11-3 and J usage is TRBJ2-7, with TRBD2 matching over 11 bases. The CDR3 consists of 17 residues. Germline loops: CDR1 SGHNT, CDR2 YENEEA. Germline trimming cut 1 base from V and 0 bases from J; bases unmatched to any gene: 5. CDR3 sequence: CASSLGSSGRISYEQYF. The CDR3 nucleotides read TGTGCCAGCAGCTTAGGCTCTAGCGGGAGGATCTCCTACGAGCAGTACTTC.

This chain links TRBV27 with TRBJ1-1; TRBD1 aligns across 7 bases. The ends lost 5 bases at V and 5 bases at J; junction bases unmatched: 8. The CDR3 extends over 14 amino acids. Germline assignment: CDR1 MNHEY and CDR2 SMNVEV (reference sequence). The CDR3 nucleotides read TGTGCCAGCAGTCAACGGGACAGCAGGACTGAAGCTTTCTTT. It translates to CASSQRDSRTEAFF.

This clone was observed a few times. This chain connects TRBV7-2 to TRBJ1-5, with 7 nucleotides matching TRBD1. CDR1 is SGHTA and CDR2 is FQGNSA in the germline V gene. The V and J ends lost 8 bases and 9 bases, in that order; junction bases with no gene match: 13. CDR3 length: 14 amino acids. The chain's CDR3 is CASGPQGPHRPQHF. The CDR3 DNA is TGTGCCAGCGGACCACAGGGGCCCCATAGGCCCCAGCATTTT.

The chain combines TRBV10-3 with TRBJ2-3; 10 bases align to TRBD2. V was clipped by 6 bases and J by 1 base; unmatched bases: 7. Germline loops: CDR1 ENHRY, CDR2 SYGVKD. This CDR3 contains 16 residues. The CDR3 sequence is CAISETGTSGTDTQYF. The CDR3 bases are TGTGCCATCAGCGAAACCGGGACTAGCGGCACAGATACGCAGTATTTT.

V is TRBV28 and J is TRBJ2-7; 7 nucleotides line up with TRBD1. Germline V CDR1 and CDR2: MDHEN, SYDVKM. The trim removed 6 bases at V and 2 bases at J, leaving 10 bases unmatched. The CDR3 has 15 residues. CDR3 DNA sequence: TGTGCCAGCAGGCAGGGGACAGCAGCGGCCTACGAGCAGTACTTC. Translated: CASRQGTAAAYEQYF.